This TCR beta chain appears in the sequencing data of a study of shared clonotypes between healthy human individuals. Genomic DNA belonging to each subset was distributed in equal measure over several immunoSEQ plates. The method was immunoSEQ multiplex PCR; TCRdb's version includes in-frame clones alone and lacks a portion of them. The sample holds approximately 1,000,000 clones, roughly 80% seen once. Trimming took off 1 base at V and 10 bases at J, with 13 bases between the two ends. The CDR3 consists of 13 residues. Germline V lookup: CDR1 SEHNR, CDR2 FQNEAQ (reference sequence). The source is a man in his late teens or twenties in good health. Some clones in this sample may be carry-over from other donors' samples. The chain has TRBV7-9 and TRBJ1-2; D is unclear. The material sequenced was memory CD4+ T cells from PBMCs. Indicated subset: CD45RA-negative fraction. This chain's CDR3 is CASSLGATPYYTF. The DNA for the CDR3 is TGTGCCAGCAGCTTAGGGGCGACACCCTACTACACCTTC.